This TCR beta chain was captured in a study of T cell responses to AZD1222 COVID-19 vaccine (dated by TCRdb to about 2021). Study-wide context: AZD1222 recipients given second doses at about 4 weeks or at about 12 weeks were pooled, since spike-specific TCR depth and breadth were not found to differ between the two schedules. TCR sequencing was performed for approximately 240 trial participants, of whom about 200 were given two doses of AZD1222 and approximately 25 were given two doses of MenACWY control vaccine. Trial participants were enrolled by age into subgroups of 18-55, 56-69 and 70-plus years, and roughly 150, 30 and 60 TCR-sequenced participants, respectively, were included in these subgroups.

The CDR3 regions of human TCRbeta chains were analyzed by immunosequencing. The authors' analysis ran thus. Repertoire TCRs were matched against a reference library of SARS-CoV-2-specific TCRs generated with the MIRA antigen-specificity platform. Breadth was defined as the fraction of unique TCRs that were SARS-CoV-2-associated, and depth was defined as the fraction of total T cells that were SARS-CoV-2-associated. Using the MIRA data, each spike-specific TCR was assigned both to the spike region to which the TCR was reactive and to a CD4 or CD8 class. Log10-transformed breadth and depth values were compared by one-way ANOVA with Sidak's multiple comparisons tests. TCRdb carries this immuneACCESS record with in-frame sequences only. Its versions omit some clonotypes, under half of them owing to an unresolved V gene in the studies checked, with the rest unexplained. V, J and clone size were drawn from that table, and D and trimming were deduced from the DNA. This sample lists 150,000 or so clones; about 91% were detected once. Approximately 2.3% of the sample is held by the ten biggest clonotypes.

Beyond this particular receptor, the publication reports: Participants were mostly white British and included more females than males, and it was suggested by the authors that clonal diversity may have been underestimated. The vaccine-associated CD4 TCRs covered the entire spike protein, and the dominant responses fell in regions 160-218 and 743-854. Because no day 14 peak-response samples were available, repertoires were characterized only after the peak T cell response. Nearly half of unique spike-specific TCRs reportedly recognized epitopes outside regions mutated in the B.1.351 and B.1.1.7 variants. Conclusions about previously exposed vaccinees were limited because only a handful of AZD1222 recipients were SARS-CoV-2 seropositive at baseline. A significant rise in spike-specific TCR breadth and depth was observed after two AZD1222 doses relative to day 0 and relative to MenACWY recipients. In the small 56-69-year group, the increase in depth fell short of significance, most likely because of low power.

About this clone itself: No cognate antigen has been identified for it. Nothing much larger sits one base from this clone, and base qualities are not available.

The time point label for this specimen denotes: baseline before first vaccination. The vaccinee samples were drawn from two UK trials, COV001 and COV002, one of which was a single-blind randomized controlled phase 2/3 trial testing AZD1222 (ChAdOx1 nCoV-19) in healthy adults. Trial participant PBMC samples were collected at day 0 and day 28 after the second dose for TCRbeta chain sequencing. Taken from cysteine to phenylalanine, the CDR3 has 18 residues. The DNA shown is the 54-base CDR3, in frame from base 1. The germline V gene supplies CDR1 SQVTM and CDR2 ANQGSEA. Relative to germline, V is missing 6 bases and J is missing 0 bases, with 16 bases of the junction outside any gene match.

The receptor chain draws on TRBV29-1 and TRBJ1-5; 8 of the junction bases match TRBD1. The origin of this receptor is an adult in good health. The sample consisted of peripheral blood, taken on day 0 of AZD1222 vaccination. CDR3 region: CSVPGQENITYSNQPQHF. The DNA is as follows: TGCAGCGTGCCGGGACAGGAAAACATAACATATAGCAATCAGCCCCAGCATTTT.